The sequence of this T cell receptor beta chain was determined in a study of blood T cells in healthy people across ages. The CDR3 length is 15 residues. Germline assignment: CDR1 MNHEY and CDR2 SVGEGT. For the second PCR, which ran for about 7 to 11 cycles, a sample-barcoded 5' primer and a J-beta primer mix were used. MiXCR was run by TCRdb on the 5' RACE reads, yielding one entry per CDR3 protein. The data show hundreds of thousands of distinct CDR3 sequences, 24% seen once. The study's findings and limits: Relative to aged donors, long-lived donors carried more naive CD4+ cells and displayed higher diversity. Unsorted PBMC input precluded a conclusive naive versus antigen-experienced comparison.

This clonotype occurred a few times. Its antigen is undetermined. A junction boundary mismatches the germline segment, possibly from a read error. Another study also made use of these data, one on T cells of mothers and their children. As reported in that work: The whole RNA yield was converted to cDNA, about 1.4 ug per 15 ul.

This receptor was obtained from a boy aged 5-17 years in good health. The sample was blood. The chain has TRBV6-2 or TRBV6-3 and TRBJ2-5; TRBD2 matches 16 bases. CDR3 bases: TGTGCCAGCGTTCCCGCGGGACTAGCGGGGGGGAAGGGGTTCTTC. Its translation: CASVPAGLAGGKGFF.